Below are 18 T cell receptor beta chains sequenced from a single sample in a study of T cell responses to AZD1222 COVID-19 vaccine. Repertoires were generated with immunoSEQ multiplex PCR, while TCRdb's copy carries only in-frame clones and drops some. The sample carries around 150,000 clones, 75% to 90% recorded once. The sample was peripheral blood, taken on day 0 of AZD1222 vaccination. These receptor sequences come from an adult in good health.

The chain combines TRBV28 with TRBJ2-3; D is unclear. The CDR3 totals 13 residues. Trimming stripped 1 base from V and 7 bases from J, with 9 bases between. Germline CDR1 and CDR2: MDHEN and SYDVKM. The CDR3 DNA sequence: TGTGCCAGCAGTTTATCCGTTAGTAATACGCAGTATTTT. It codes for CASSLSVSNTQYF.

DNA for the CDR3: TGCGCCAGCAGCTTGGAGGCGGGGGCCTACAATGAGCAGTTCTTC. This gives the protein CASSLEAGAYNEQFF. The chain uses TRBV5-1 and TRBJ2-1; TRBD2 agrees at 7 bases. V was pared by 0 bases and J by 2 bases, with 2 bases of the junction left unmatched. The CDR3 consists of 15 residues. Germline V gene lookup returns CDR1 SGHRS and CDR2 YFSETQ.

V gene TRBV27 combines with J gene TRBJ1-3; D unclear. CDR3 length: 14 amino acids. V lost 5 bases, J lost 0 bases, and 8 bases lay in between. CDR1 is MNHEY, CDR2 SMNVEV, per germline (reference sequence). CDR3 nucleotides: TGTGCCAGCAGTCCCCGTAGCTCTGGAAACACCATATATTTT. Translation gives CASSPRSSGNTIYF.

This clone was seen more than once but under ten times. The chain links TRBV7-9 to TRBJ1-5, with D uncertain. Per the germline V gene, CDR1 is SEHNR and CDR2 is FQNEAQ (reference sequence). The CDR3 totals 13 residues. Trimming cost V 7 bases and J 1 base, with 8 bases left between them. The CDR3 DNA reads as TGTGCCAGCACGGGTTTGAGCAATCAGCCCCAGCATTTT. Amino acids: CASTGLSNQPQHF.

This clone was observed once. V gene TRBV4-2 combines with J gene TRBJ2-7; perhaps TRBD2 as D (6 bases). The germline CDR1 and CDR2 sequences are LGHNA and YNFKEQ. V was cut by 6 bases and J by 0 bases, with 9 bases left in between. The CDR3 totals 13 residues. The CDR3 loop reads CASSPGVSYEQYF. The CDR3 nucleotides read TGTGCCAGCAGTCCGGGGGTCTCCTACGAGCAGTACTTC.

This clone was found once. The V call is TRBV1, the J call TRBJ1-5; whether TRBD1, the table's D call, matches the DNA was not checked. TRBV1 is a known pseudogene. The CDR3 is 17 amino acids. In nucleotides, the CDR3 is TGCACCAGCAGCCAAGATACCCGGTGGACAGGAGCGCAGCCCCAGCATTTT. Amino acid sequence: CTSSQDTRWTGAQPQHF.

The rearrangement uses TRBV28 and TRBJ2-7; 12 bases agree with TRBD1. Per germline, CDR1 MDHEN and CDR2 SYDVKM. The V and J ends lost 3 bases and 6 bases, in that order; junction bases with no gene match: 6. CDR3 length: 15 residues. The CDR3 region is CASSFRGDRGREQYF. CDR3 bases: TGTGCCAGCAGTTTTAGGGGGGACAGGGGGCGCGAGCAGTACTTC.

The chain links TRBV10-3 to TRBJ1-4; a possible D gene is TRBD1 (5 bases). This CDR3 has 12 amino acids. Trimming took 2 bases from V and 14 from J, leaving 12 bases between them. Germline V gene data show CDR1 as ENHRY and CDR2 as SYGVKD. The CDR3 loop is CAISETPGALFF. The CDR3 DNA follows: TGTGCCATCAGTGAGACTCCTGGGGCGCTGTTTTTT.

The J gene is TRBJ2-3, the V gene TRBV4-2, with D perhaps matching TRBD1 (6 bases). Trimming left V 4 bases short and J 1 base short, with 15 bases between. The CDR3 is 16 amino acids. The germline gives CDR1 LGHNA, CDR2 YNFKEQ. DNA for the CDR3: TGTGCCAGCAGCCCCGGTGGGGGCTTTGGCACAGATACGCAGTATTTT. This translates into CASSPGGGFGTDTQYF.

CDR3 residues: CASSLGGATNEKLFF. The CDR3 nucleotides are TGCGCCAGCAGCTTGGGTGGTGCAACTAATGAAAAACTGTTTTTT. This chain uses TRBV5-1 with TRBJ1-4; D gene ambiguous. The germline V gene encodes CDR1 SGHRS and CDR2 YFSETQ. V was pared by 0 bases and J by 0 bases, with 6 bases between. The CDR3 has 15 amino acids.

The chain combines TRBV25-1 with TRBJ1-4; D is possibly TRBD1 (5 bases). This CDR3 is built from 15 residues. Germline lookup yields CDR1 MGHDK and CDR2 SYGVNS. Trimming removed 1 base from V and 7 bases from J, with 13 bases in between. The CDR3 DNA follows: TGTGCCAGCAGTGAATCAACAGGCATAGGTGAAAAACTGTTTTTT. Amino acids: CASSESTGIGEKLFF.

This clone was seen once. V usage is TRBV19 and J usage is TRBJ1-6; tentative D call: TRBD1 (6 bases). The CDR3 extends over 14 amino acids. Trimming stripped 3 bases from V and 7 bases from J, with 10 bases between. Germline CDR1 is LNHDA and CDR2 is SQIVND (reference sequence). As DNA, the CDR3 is TGTGCCAGTAGTATTGAAACAGGGAATTCACCCCTCCACTTT. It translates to CASSIETGNSPLHF.

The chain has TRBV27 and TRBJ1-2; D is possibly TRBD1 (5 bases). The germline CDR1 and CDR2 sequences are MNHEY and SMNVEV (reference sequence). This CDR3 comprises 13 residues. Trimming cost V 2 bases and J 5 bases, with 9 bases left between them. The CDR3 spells CASSLDRLYGYTF. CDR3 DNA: TGTGCCAGCAGTTTAGACAGACTATATGGCTACACCTTC.

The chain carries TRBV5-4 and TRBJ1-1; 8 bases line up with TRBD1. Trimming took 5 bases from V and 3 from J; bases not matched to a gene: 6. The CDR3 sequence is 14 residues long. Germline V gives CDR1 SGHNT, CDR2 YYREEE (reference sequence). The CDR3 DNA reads TGTGCCAGCAGTTCAGGGGGCGGTTACACTGAAGCTTTCTTT. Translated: CASSSGGGYTEAFF.

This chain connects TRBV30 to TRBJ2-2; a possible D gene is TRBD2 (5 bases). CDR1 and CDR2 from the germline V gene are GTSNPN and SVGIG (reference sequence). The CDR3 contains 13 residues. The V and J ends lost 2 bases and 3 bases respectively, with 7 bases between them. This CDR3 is CAWSKRDTGELFF. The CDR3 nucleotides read TGTGCCTGGAGTAAGAGGGACACCGGGGAGCTGTTTTTT.

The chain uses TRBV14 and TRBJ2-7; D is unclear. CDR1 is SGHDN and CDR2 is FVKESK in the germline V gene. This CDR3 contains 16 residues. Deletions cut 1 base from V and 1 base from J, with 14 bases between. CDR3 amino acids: CASSQGVRQASYEQYF. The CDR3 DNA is TGTGCCAGCAGCCAAGGCGTGAGGCAGGCTTCCTACGAGCAGTACTTC. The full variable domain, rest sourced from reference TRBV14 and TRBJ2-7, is EAGVTQFPSHSVIEKGQTVTLRCDPISGHDNLYWYRRVMGKEIKFLLHFVKESKQDESGMPNNRFLAERTGGTYSTLKVQPAELEDSGVYFCASSQGVRQASYEQYFGPGTRLTVT.

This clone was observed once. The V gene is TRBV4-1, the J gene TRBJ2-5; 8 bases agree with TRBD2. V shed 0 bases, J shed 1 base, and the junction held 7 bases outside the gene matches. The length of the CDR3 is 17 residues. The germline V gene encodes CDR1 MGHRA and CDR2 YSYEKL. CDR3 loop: CASSQDRSSGAQETQYF. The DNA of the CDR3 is TGCGCCAGCAGCCAAGATCGGAGTAGCGGGGCCCAAGAGACCCAGTACTTC.

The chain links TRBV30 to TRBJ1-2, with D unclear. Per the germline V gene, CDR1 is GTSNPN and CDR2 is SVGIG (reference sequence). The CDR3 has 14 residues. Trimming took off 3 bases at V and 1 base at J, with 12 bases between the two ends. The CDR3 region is CAWSPGGINYGYTF. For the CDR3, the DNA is TGTGCCTGGAGCCCGGGCGGTATTAACTATGGCTACACCTTC.